This entry lists 24 T cell receptor beta chains sequenced from one sample in a study of blood T cell repertoires in COVID-19. This table comes from immunoSEQ multiplex PCR, and its TCRdb copy is limited to in-frame clones, with some not included. The table lists more than 250,000 clones, 80% to 90% of them singletons. Sequencing was done on a sample of peripheral blood. Receptors were obtained from a man between 45 and 60 years old with active or convalescent COVID-19.

V usage is TRBV11-1 and J usage is TRBJ2-7; the D gene is possibly TRBD2 (5 bases). The CDR3 runs to 15 residues. The germline CDR1 and CDR2 sequences are SGHAT and FQDESV (reference sequence). Trimming removed 5 bases from V and 6 bases from J, with 20 bases in between. CDR3 residues: CASSGYSGKMGEQYF. In DNA, the CDR3 is TGTGCCAGCAGCGGTTACAGCGGAAAGATGGGCGAGCAGTACTTC.

This chain links TRBV5-8 with TRBJ2-1; 15 bases are shared with TRBD2. This CDR3 spans 17 amino acids. The V segment lost 0 bases and the J segment 4 bases; nucleotides outside the gene matches: 2. Per the germline V gene, CDR1 is SGHTS and CDR2 is YDEGEE. The CDR3 DNA reads TGTGCCAGCAGCTTGGGGACTAGCGGGAGGGTATACAATGAGCAGTTCTTC. Translation: CASSLGTSGRVYNEQFF.

This chain connects TRBV3-1 (or the pseudogene TRBV3-2) to TRBJ2-1; D might be TRBD1 (6 bases). The CDR3 extends over 13 amino acids. V was trimmed by 2 bases and J by 8 bases, leaving 10 bases between them. Germline V gene sequence: CDR1 LGHDT, CDR2 YNNKEL (reference sequence). The CDR3: CASSQQGIDEQFF. CDR3 nucleotides: TGTGCCAGCAGCCAACAGGGGATCGATGAGCAGTTCTTC.

The chain employs TRBV29-1 and TRBJ2-5; D uncertain. Trimming removed 4 bases at V and 2 bases at J, with 8 bases between. Germline V gives CDR1 SQVTM, CDR2 ANQGSEA. CDR3 length: 12 residues. The CDR3 region is CSVAGSQETQYF. In DNA form, the CDR3 reads TGCAGCGTTGCCGGTAGTCAAGAGACCCAGTACTTC.

The gene calls are TRBV4-1 and TRBJ2-2; 9 bases match TRBD1. The V segment lost 2 bases and the J segment 7 bases; nucleotides outside the gene matches: 5. Germline lookup yields CDR1 MGHRA and CDR2 YSYEKL. CDR3 length equals 15 residues. CDR3 sequence: CASSQQGQGDGELFF. CDR3 nucleotides: TGCGCCAGCAGCCAACAGGGACAGGGTGACGGGGAGCTGTTTTTT.

This sequence joins TRBV7-2 and TRBJ1-6; D not resolved. Germline-derived CDR1 and CDR2 are SGHTA and FQGNSA. Trimming shortened V by 0 bases and J by 5 bases, and 8 bases separated the two germline ends. The CDR3 totals 15 residues. In DNA form, the CDR3 reads TGTGCCAGCAGCTTAGCTGGCGGAAATAATTCACCCCTCCACTTT. This encodes CASSLAGGNNSPLHF. Combining the CDR3 with reference TRBV7-2 and TRBJ1-6 gives the whole variable domain GAGVSQSPSNKVTEKGKDVELRCDPISGHTALYWYRQSLGQGLEFLIYFQGNSAPDKSGLPSDRFSAERTGGSVSTLTIQRTQQEDSAVYLCASSLAGGNNSPLHFGNGTRLTVT.

The chain combines TRBV5-1 with TRBJ1-4; D not certain. Trimming cost V 7 bases and J 7 bases, with 20 bases left between them. The length of the CDR3 is 15 residues. The germline gives CDR1 SGHRS, CDR2 YFSETQ. This CDR3 reads CASRSLTTGGEKLFF. The CDR3, as DNA: TGCGCCAGCCGCTCCTTAACGACCGGAGGTGAAAAACTGTTTTTT.

The chain has TRBV9 and TRBJ1-3; TRBD1 might be the D (5 bases). Germline V lookup: CDR1 SGDLS, CDR2 YYNGEE. This CDR3 contains 16 residues. V shed 3 bases and J shed 0 bases, with 13 bases lying between them. The CDR3 DNA follows: TGTGCCAGCAGCGCCGCCGGGGGGATCTCTGGAAACACCATATATTTT. The encoded protein is CASSAAGGISGNTIYF.

The chain is built from TRBV15 and TRBJ1-6, with TRBD1 matching over 7 bases. From germline, CDR1 is LNHNV and CDR2 YYDKDF (reference sequence). J was trimmed by 11 bases and V by 0 bases; bases with no gene match: 1. The CDR3 totals 13 residues. CDR3 residues: CATSRDTGAPLHF. For the CDR3, the DNA is TGTGCCACCAGCAGAGATACAGGGGCACCCCTCCACTTT.

V gene TRBV5-6 combines with J gene TRBJ1-6; D gene uncertain. Trimming cost V 1 base and J 3 bases, with 8 bases left between them. This CDR3 has 15 amino acids. Germline CDR1 reads SGHDT; CDR2 reads YYEEEE. This CDR3 is CASSLLTNYNSPLHF. CDR3 coding DNA: TGTGCCAGCAGCTTGCTGACAAACTATAATTCACCCCTCCACTTT.

The rearrangement uses TRBV2 and TRBJ1-3, with TRBD1 identical over 10 bases. There are 15 residues in the CDR3. V lost 6 bases and J lost 3; bases outside the gene matches: 5. CDR1 is SNHLY and CDR2 is FYNNEI in the germline V gene. CDR3 amino acids: CASRDRTGGGNTIYF. The CDR3 nucleotides are TGTGCCAGCAGGGACCGGACAGGGGGTGGAAACACCATATATTTT. The entire variable domain, with the rest obtained from reference TRBV2 and TRBJ1-3, is as follows: EPEVTQTPSHQVTQMGQEVILRCVPISNHLYFYWYRQILGQKVEFLVSFYNNEISEKSEIFDDQFSVERPDGSNFTLKIRSTKLEDSAMYFCASRDRTGGGNTIYFGEGSWLTVV.

This clone was found many times. This chain links TRBV19 with TRBJ1-2, with D perhaps TRBD1 (5 bases). CDR3 length: 14 amino acids. The germline V gene encodes CDR1 LNHDA and CDR2 SQIVND (reference sequence). Trimming left V 5 bases short and J 3 bases short, with 13 bases between. The CDR3 loop reads CASSLQGDDYGYTF. In nucleotides, the CDR3 is TGTGCCAGTAGTCTCCAGGGTGACGACTATGGCTACACCTTC.

The gene calls are TRBV6-5 and TRBJ1-1; 10 bases match TRBD1. Germline V gene sequence: CDR1 MNHEY, CDR2 SVGAGI. This CDR3 is 15 amino acids long. Trimming cost V 5 bases and J 5 bases; bases outside gene matches: 8. CDR3 protein: CASSTRDRGRTEAFF. CDR3 DNA: TGTGCCAGCAGTACCCGGGACAGGGGCAGGACTGAAGCTTTCTTT.

A few counts support this clone. V is TRBV7-9 and J is TRBJ1-1, with D maybe TRBD1 (5 bases). The V gene's germline CDR1 is SEHNR and CDR2 FQNEAQ (reference sequence). The CDR3 totals 14 residues. V lost 5 bases and J lost 0, with 10 bases in between. CDR3: CASSAGRLNTEAFF. The CDR3 nucleotides read TGTGCCAGCAGCGCGGGACGGCTGAACACTGAAGCTTTCTTT.

V usage is TRBV5-1 and J usage is TRBJ1-5; a possible D gene is TRBD1 (5 bases). CDR3 length: 16 residues. V was clipped by 0 bases and J by 7 bases, with 17 bases between them. Germline CDR1 is SGHRS and CDR2 is YFSETQ. The CDR3: CASSLGTGGQGQPQHF. DNA of the CDR3: TGCGCCAGCAGCTTGGGTACAGGAGGGCAGGGACAGCCCCAGCATTTT. Together with reference TRBV5-1 and TRBJ1-5, the CDR3 gives the full variable domain: KAGVTQTPRYLIKTRGQQVTLSCSPISGHRSVSWYQQTPGQGLQFLFEYFSETQRNKGNFPGRFSGRQFSNSRSEMNVSTLELGDSALYLCASSLGTGGQGQPQHFGDGTRLSIL.

The V and J genes are TRBV3-1 (or the pseudogene TRBV3-2) and TRBJ1-4, with 7 bases identical to TRBD1. Trimming cost V 4 bases and J 4 bases; bases outside gene matches: 3. Germline V gene lookup returns CDR1 LGHDT and CDR2 YNNKEL (reference sequence). The CDR3 totals 14 residues. This CDR3 reads CASSPRQGNEKLFF. The CDR3 nucleotides are TGTGCCAGCAGCCCCAGACAGGGTAATGAAAAACTGTTTTTT.

V is TRBV28 and J is TRBJ2-2; a possible D gene is TRBD2 (6 bases). From germline, CDR1 is MDHEN and CDR2 SYDVKM. With 6 bases removed from V and 6 bases from J, the gap between germline ends came to 17 bases. The CDR3 runs to 15 residues. In DNA, the CDR3 is TGTGCCAGCAGACTGCTAGCGCGTCTATCCGGGGAGCTGTTTTTT. This encodes CASRLLARLSGELFF.

V usage is TRBV7-2 and J usage is TRBJ1-2; the match to TRBD1 covers 8 bases. Trimming took 5 bases from V and 2 from J; bases not matched to a gene: 4. This CDR3 is 14 amino acids long. Germline V gives CDR1 SGHTA, CDR2 FQGNSA. The CDR3 is CASSPRDRNYGYTF. As DNA, the CDR3 is TGTGCCAGCAGCCCCCGGGACAGGAACTATGGCTACACCTTC.

The chain couples TRBV5-5 to TRBJ1-4; 7 bases fit TRBD1. CDR3 length equals 17 residues. Germline V gives CDR1 SGHKS, CDR2 YYEKEE (reference sequence). V shed 2 bases and J 7 bases; nucleotides not matched to a gene: 14. The CDR3 sequence is CASSFATPTGHGEKLFF. The CDR3 DNA reads TGTGCCAGCAGCTTTGCCACCCCGACAGGGCATGGTGAAAAACTGTTTTTT.

The J gene is TRBJ2-1, the V gene TRBV11-3, with 11 bases aligning to TRBD2. From germline, CDR1 is SGHNT and CDR2 YENEEA. After removal of 3 bases from V and 7 bases from J, the junction contained 5 bases not matched to a gene. The CDR3 has 15 residues. Here the CDR3 DNA reads TGTGCCAGCAGCTTTAGCGGGGGGGGTCTGAATGAGCAGTTCTTC. It translates to CASSFSGGGLNEQFF. Combining the CDR3 with reference TRBV11-3 and TRBJ2-1 gives the whole variable domain EAGVVQSPRYKIIEKKQPVAFWCNPISGHNTLYWYLQNLGQGPELLIRYENEEAVDDSQLPKDRFSAERLKGVDSTLKIQPAELGDSAVYLCASSFSGGGLNEQFFGPGTRLTVL.

The chain links TRBV18 to TRBJ2-1; 8 positions agree with TRBD1. J was trimmed by 8 bases and V by 3 bases; bases with no gene match: 3. The CDR3 sequence is 13 residues long. Germline V gene sequence: CDR1 KGHSH, CDR2 LQKENI. The CDR3 protein is CASSPDREHEQFF. The CDR3, as DNA: TGTGCCAGCTCACCGGACAGGGAGCATGAGCAGTTCTTC.

The V call is TRBV28, the J call TRBJ1-2; D is possibly TRBD1 (5 bases). The germline V gene has CDR1 MDHEN and CDR2 SYDVKM. V shed 5 bases and J shed 5 bases, with 9 bases lying between them. The CDR3 consists of 12 residues. For the CDR3, the DNA is TGTGCCAGCAGTCCCGACAGATATGGCTACACCTTC. This codes for CASSPDRYGYTF.

The chain combines TRBV5-6 with TRBJ1-6; 7 nucleotides align to TRBD1. CDR1 is SGHDT, CDR2 YYEEEE, per germline. The ends lost 0 bases at V and 16 bases at J; junction bases unmatched: 10. The CDR3 covers 14 residues. The DNA for the CDR3 is TGTGCCAGCAGCTTGGGACAGGGTAGGTCCCCTCTCCACTTT. Its protein product is CASSLGQGRSPLHF.

The chain carries TRBV11-3 and TRBJ2-1; 8 nucleotides match TRBD1. The CDR3 has 14 amino acids. Germline V gene sequence: CDR1 SGHNT, CDR2 YENEEA. V lost 3 bases to trimming and J lost 5 bases; unmatched junction nucleotides: 3. The CDR3 reads CASSLMDRDNEQFF. The DNA of the CDR3 is TGTGCCAGCAGCTTGATGGACAGGGACAATGAGCAGTTCTTC.